This T cell receptor (beta chain) was obtained from a study of spatial heterogeneity in lung cancer. Time point meaning: sample taken at primary tumor resection. Frozen PBMC, nontumor lung or tumor provided whole RNA, which was sequenced unsorted. Each CDR3 protein is one row after TCRdb ran MiXCR on the 5' RACE reads. The sample has 39,000 or so distinct CDR3 sequences; around 7.5% are singletons. This clonotype has at least ten counts. The V gene lost 6 bases and the J gene lost 5 bases, with 11 bases spanning the gap. CDR3 length: 13 amino acids. The germline V gene encodes CDR1 ENHRY and CDR2 SYGVKD.

The chain has TRBV10-3 and TRBJ2-1; weak D call: TRBD2 (5 bases). The receptor was derived from a male donor with early-stage non-small cell lung cancer. Sequencing was performed on PBMCs, taken at surgery. The CDR3, as DNA: TGTGCCATCAGGTGGACTGGGAACAATGAGCAGTTCTTC. Translation: CAIRWTGNNEQFF.